These T cell receptor beta chains were read from a single sample in a study of blood T cells in healthy people across ages. TCRdb independently ran MiXCR on the 5' RACE reads; one entry per CDR3 protein. This table has approximately 800,000 distinct CDR3 sequences, under 80% appearing once. The specimen was blood. The receptors here all came from a man aged 25 to 45 in good health. The CDR3 runs from the conserved cysteine through the conserved F or W. D genes are given only for firm matches. The size of a clone is reported for some rows only, either as once, few or many, or as a class for expanded clones.

TRBJ2-6	TRBV7-8	TRBD1	few	CASSPKQGVAGANVLTF	TGTGCCAGCAGCCCTAAACAGGGGGTGGCTGGGGCCAACGTCCTGACTTTC
TRBJ2-3	TRBV20-1	TRBD2	many	CSARDDLFLGRGGARDTQYF	TGCAGTGCTAGAGATGACCTTTTTCTAGGACGCGGGGGGGCGCGAGATACGCAGTATTTT
TRBJ2-1	TRBV4-1	NA	NA	CASSRRRQETQFF	TGCGCCAGCAGCCGCAGGCGCCAAGAGACCCAGTTCTTC
TRBJ2-7	TRBV28	TRBD1	NA	CASSLLGTGHGEQYF	TGTGCCAGCAGTTTATTGGGGACAGGGCATGGCGAGCAGTACTTC
TRBJ1-6	TRBV2	TRBD1	few	CASSYRDRGTPLHF	TGTGCCAGCTCCTACCGGGACAGGGGAACACCCCTCCACTTT
TRBJ2-3	TRBV7-2	NA	few	CASSLGRADTQYF	TGTGCCAGCAGTTTAGGGAGAGCAGATACGCAGTATTTT
TRBJ1-2	TRBV9	TRBD1	NA	CASTGGEGQGYGYTF	TGTGCCAGCACCGGAGGAGAGGGACAGGGCTATGGCTACACCTTC
TRBJ1-1	TRBV28	TRBD1	NA	CASTLGQGRTEAFF	TGTGCCAGCACCCTAGGACAGGGGAGGACTGAAGCTTTCTTT
TRBJ2-3	TRBV29-1	TRBD2	NA	CSNSGGSDTQYF	TGCAGCAATAGCGGGGGCTCAGATACGCAGTATTTT
TRBJ2-5	TRBV6-5	TRBD2	NA	CASSYTQLKTSGGGETQYF	TGTGCCAGCAGTTACACCCAGCTAAAGACTAGCGGGGGCGGTGAGACCCAGTACTTC
TRBJ1-2	TRBV6-2/TRBV6-3	NA	NA	CASSYELYGYTF	TGTGCCAGCAGTTACGAACTTTATGGCTACACCTTC
TRBJ2-7	TRBV4-2	NA	NA	CASSQSGTTTYEQYF	TGTGCCAGCAGCCAATCTGGGACAACTACCTACGAGCAGTACTTC
TRBJ2-3	TRBV9	NA	NA	CASSDWAGKADTQYF	TGTGCCAGCAGCGATTGGGCAGGGAAGGCAGATACGCAGTATTTT
TRBJ2-5	TRBV29-1	TRBD1	NA	CSVNRQGRQETQYF	TGCAGCGTCAACAGACAGGGAAGGCAAGAGACCCAGTACTTC
TRBJ1-2	TRBV4-2	NA	NA	CASSQALGDPVGYGYTF	TGTGCCAGCAGCCAAGCTTTAGGGGACCCTGTGGGCTATGGCTACACCTTC
TRBJ2-7	TRBV12-3/TRBV12-4	NA	NA	CASSLGIVPYEQYF	TGTGCCAGCAGTTTGGGGATAGTCCCCTACGAGCAGTACTTC
TRBJ2-7	TRBV9	NA	NA	CASSVNSLQGLEQYF	TGTGCCAGCAGCGTAAACAGCCTCCAGGGGCTCGAGCAGTACTTC
TRBJ2-7	TRBV15	NA	few	CATSRDTTGQYF	TGTGCCACCAGCAGAGATACTACCGGGCAGTACTTC
TRBJ2-5	TRBV15	NA	NA	CATSRDPPGRHPTETQYF	TGCGCCACCAGCAGAGATCCCCCGGGCCGACACCCTACGGAGACCCAGTACTTC
TRBJ2-5	TRBV2	NA	NA	CASSEWSGVETQYF	TGTGCCAGCAGTGAATGGTCGGGGGTCGAGACCCAGTACTTC
TRBJ1-5	TRBV2	NA	NA	CASSEFGGMGNQPQHF	TGTGCCAGCAGTGAATTTGGGGGTATGGGCAATCAGCCCCAGCATTTT
TRBJ2-5	TRBV3-1	TRBD2	few	CASSPQYGPGGKETQYF	TGTGCCAGCAGCCCTCAATACGGGCCGGGAGGTAAAGAGACCCAGTACTTC
TRBJ2-4	TRBV10-3	NA	NA	CAISESLGNRNIQYF	TGTGCCATCAGTGAGTCGTTGGGGAACAGAAACATTCAGTACTTC
TRBJ2-4	TRBV4-2	NA	NA	CASSQEKGRDIQYF	TGTGCCAGCAGCCAAGAAAAGGGGAGAGACATTCAGTACTTC
TRBJ2-5	TRBV12-3/TRBV12-4	NA	NA	CASSEMETQYF	TGTGCCAGCAGTGAGATGGAGACCCAGTACTTC
TRBJ2-5	TRBV4-2	TRBD1	NA	CASSRGQESETQYF	TGTGCCAGCAGCCGGGGACAGGAGTCGGAGACCCAGTACTTC
TRBJ2-1	TRBV7-6	TRBD2	once	CASSSLAGKASGNEQFF	TGTGCCAGCAGCTCTCTAGCGGGGAAGGCCTCTGGCAATGAGCAGTTCTTC
TRBJ2-1	TRBV7-9	NA	NA	CATLVAGANNEQFF	TGTGCCACCCTTGTGGCGGGGGCAAACAATGAGCAGTTCTTC
TRBJ2-7	TRBV4-2	TRBD2	NA	CASRQGLAKSYEQYF	TGTGCCAGCAGACAGGGACTAGCTAAATCCTACGAGCAGTACTTC
TRBJ2-6	TRBV5-4	NA	few	CASSLGLATSGANVLTF	TGTGCCAGCAGCTTGGGTCTGGCCACCTCTGGGGCCAACGTCCTGACTTTC
TRBJ2-4	TRBV29-1	NA	few	CSALYRTGPLAKNIQYF	TGCAGCGCTCTATATCGGACGGGACCTTTAGCCAAAAACATTCAGTACTTC
TRBJ2-4	TRBV7-2	NA	few	CASALAKNIQYF	TGTGCCAGCGCGTTAGCCAAAAACATTCAGTACTTC
TRBJ2-3	TRBV5-1	NA	NA	CASSREADTQYF	TGCGCCAGCAGTCGCGAGGCAGATACGCAGTATTTT
TRBJ2-5	TRBV19	NA	few	CASSGGFQETQYF	TGTGCCAGTAGCGGAGGCTTTCAAGAGACCCAGTACTTC
TRBJ2-3	TRBV3-1	NA	NA	CASSQVTILPDTQYF	TGTGCCAGCAGCCAAGTGACTATACTCCCGGATACGCAGTATTTT
TRBJ2-5	TRBV28	NA	NA	CASSPDAGQEAQYF	TGTGCCAGCAGTCCGGACGCAGGACAAGAGGCCCAGTACTTC
TRBJ2-1	TRBV20-1	TRBD1	NA	CSARDRGTGSREQFF	TGCAGTGCTAGAGATAGAGGGACAGGATCTCGTGAGCAGTTCTTC
TRBJ2-1	TRBV5-4	TRBD1	NA	CASSFGTGDNNEQFF	TGTGCCAGCAGCTTTGGAACAGGGGATAACAATGAGCAGTTCTTC
TRBJ1-1	TRBV20-1	NA	few	CSAREGHSNTEAFF	TGCAGTGCTAGGGAGGGACATTCGAACACTGAAGCTTTCTTT
TRBJ2-1	TRBV20-1	NA	NA	CSVSGQYRSSYNEQFF	TGCAGTGTTAGCGGACAGTATCGTTCTTCCTACAATGAGCAGTTCTTC
TRBJ2-7	TRBV12-3/TRBV12-4	NA	few	CASSLTTGAYEQYF	TGCGCCAGCAGCTTGACGACAGGAGCATACGAGCAGTACTTC
TRBJ2-5	TRBV28	NA	NA	CASSVRLQETQYF	TGTGCCAGCAGTGTACGACTCCAAGAGACCCAGTACTTC
TRBJ2-7	TRBV6-4	NA	NA	CASSDSSGSYDEQYF	TGTGCCAGCAGTGACTCTAGCGGCTCCTACGATGAGCAGTACTTC
TRBJ2-3	TRBV7-3	NA	once	CASSLSRNTDTQYF	TGTGCCAGCAGCTTAAGCAGAAACACAGATACGCAGTATTTT
TRBJ2-5	TRBV4-2	NA	NA	CASSRERGSLETQYF	TGTGCCAGCAGCCGCGAACGGGGGTCCCTGGAGACCCAGTACTTC
TRBJ2-3	TRBV6-2/TRBV6-3	NA	NA	CASSYSNLFPDTQYF	TGTGCCAGCAGTTACTCGAATTTGTTCCCAGATACGCAGTATTTT
TRBJ1-1	TRBV6-6	NA	few	CASTRTANTEAFF	TGTGCCAGTACCCGGACAGCGAACACTGAAGCTTTCTTT
TRBJ1-2	TRBV7-2	NA	few	CASSLSWVRSGYTF	TGTGCCAGCAGCTTAAGCTGGGTCAGGAGTGGCTACACCTTC
TRBJ2-7	TRBV20-1	NA	NA	CSATSLTGLYEQYF	TGCAGTGCCACAAGCCTCACGGGGCTCTACGAGCAGTACTTC
TRBJ2-7	TRBV4-3	TRBD2	NA	CASSHRLAGGHEQYF	TGCGCCAGCAGCCACAGACTAGCGGGGGGCCACGAGCAGTACTTC
TRBJ2-7	TRBV27	TRBD2	NA	CASSQRLAGTYEQYF	TGTGCCAGCAGCCAACGACTAGCGGGGACCTACGAGCAGTACTTC